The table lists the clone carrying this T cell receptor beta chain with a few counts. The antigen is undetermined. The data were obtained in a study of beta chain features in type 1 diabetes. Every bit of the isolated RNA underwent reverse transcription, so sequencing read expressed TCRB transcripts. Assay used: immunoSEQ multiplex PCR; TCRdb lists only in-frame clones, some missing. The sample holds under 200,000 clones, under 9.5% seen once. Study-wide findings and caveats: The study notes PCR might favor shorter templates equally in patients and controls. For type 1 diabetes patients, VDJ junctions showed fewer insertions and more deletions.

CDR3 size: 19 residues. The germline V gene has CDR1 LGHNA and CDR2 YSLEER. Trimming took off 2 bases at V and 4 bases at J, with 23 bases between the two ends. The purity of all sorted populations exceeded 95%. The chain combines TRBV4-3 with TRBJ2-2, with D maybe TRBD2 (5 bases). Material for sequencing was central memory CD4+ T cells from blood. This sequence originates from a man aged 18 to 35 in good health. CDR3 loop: CASSQNHAGASSVTGELFF. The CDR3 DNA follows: TGCGCCAGCAGCCAAAACCACGCCGGAGCTAGCTCAGTCACCGGGGAGCTGTTTTTT.